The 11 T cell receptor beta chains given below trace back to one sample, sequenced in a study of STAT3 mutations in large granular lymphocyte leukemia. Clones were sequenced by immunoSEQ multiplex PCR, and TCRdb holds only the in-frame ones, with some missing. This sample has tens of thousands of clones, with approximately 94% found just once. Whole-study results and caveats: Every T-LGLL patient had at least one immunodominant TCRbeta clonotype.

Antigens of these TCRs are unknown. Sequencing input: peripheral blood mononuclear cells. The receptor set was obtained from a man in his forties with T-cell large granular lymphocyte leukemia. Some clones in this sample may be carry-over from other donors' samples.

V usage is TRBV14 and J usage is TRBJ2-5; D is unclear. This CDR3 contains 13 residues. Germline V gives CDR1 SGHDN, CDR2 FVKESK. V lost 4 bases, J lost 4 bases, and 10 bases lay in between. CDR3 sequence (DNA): TGTGCCAGCAGCCTGCGTCCTCGAGAGACCCAGTACTTC. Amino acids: CASSLRPRETQYF.

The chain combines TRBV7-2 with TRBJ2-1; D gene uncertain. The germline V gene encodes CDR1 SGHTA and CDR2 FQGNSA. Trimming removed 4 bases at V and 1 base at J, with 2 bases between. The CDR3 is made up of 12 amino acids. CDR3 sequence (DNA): TGTGCCAGCAGCTGGTCCTACAATGAGCAGTTCTTC. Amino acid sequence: CASSWSYNEQFF.

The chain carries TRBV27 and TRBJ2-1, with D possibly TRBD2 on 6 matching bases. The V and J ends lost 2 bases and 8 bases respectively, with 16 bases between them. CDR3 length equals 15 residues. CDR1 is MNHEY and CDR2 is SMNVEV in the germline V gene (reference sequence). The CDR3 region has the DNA TGTGCCAGCAGTTTACTCGGCCAGGGCGGGGATGAGCAGTTCTTC. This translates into CASSLLGQGGDEQFF.

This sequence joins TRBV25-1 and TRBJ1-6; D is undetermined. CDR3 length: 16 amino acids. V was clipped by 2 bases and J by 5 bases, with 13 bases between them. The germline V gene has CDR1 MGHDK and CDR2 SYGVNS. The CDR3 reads CASSEGIGWDNSPLHF. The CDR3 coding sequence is TGTGCCAGCAGTGAAGGGATTGGGTGGGATAATTCACCCCTCCACTTT.

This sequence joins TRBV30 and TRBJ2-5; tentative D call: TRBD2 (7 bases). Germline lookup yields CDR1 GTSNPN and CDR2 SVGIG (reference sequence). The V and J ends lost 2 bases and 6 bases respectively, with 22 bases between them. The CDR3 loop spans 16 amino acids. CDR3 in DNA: TGTGCCTGGAGTATGGGGGGGGGCCCGACCGGACAGACCCAGTACTTC. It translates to CAWSMGGGPTGQTQYF.

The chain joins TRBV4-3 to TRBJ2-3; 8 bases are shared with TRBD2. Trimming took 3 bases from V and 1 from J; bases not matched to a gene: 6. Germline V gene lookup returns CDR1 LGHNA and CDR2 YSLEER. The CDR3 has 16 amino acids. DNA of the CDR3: TGCGCCAGCAGCCAGGACTCCGGGGGGGGCACAGATACGCAGTATTTT. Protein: CASSQDSGGGTDTQYF.

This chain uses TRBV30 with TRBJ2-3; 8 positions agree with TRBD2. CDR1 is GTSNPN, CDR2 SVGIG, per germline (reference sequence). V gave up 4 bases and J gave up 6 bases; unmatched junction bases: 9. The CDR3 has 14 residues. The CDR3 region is CAWTFGGAWDTQYF. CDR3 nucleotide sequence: TGTGCCTGGACTTTCGGGGGGGCCTGGGATACGCAGTATTTT.

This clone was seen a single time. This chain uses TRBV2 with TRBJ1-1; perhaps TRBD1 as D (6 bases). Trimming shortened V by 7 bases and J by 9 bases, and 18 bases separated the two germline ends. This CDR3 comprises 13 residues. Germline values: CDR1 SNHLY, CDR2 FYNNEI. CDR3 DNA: TGTGCCAGCACTGCCGCAGGGGCTGCTCAAGCTTTCTTT. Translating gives CASTAAGAAQAFF.

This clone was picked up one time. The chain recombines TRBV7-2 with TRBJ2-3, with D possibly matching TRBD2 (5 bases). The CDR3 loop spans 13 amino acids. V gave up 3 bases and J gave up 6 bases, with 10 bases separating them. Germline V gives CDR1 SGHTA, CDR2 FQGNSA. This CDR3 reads CASSLEVGDTQYF. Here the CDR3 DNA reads TGTGCCAGCAGCTTGGAGGTCGGGGATACGCAGTATTTT.

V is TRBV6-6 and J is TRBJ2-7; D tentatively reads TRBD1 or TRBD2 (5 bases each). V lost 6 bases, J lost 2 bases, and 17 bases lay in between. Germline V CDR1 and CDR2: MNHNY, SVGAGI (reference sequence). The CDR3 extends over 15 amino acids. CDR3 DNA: TGTGCCAGCAGGCCTGGGACGGGGATGGCCTACGAGCAGTACTTC. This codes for CASRPGTGMAYEQYF.

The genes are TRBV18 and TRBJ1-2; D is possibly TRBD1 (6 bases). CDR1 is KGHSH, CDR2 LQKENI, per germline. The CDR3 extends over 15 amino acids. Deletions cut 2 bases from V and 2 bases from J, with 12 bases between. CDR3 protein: CASSPVSGGNYGYTF. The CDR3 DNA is TGTGCCAGCTCACCAGTTTCCGGGGGCAACTATGGCTACACCTTC.